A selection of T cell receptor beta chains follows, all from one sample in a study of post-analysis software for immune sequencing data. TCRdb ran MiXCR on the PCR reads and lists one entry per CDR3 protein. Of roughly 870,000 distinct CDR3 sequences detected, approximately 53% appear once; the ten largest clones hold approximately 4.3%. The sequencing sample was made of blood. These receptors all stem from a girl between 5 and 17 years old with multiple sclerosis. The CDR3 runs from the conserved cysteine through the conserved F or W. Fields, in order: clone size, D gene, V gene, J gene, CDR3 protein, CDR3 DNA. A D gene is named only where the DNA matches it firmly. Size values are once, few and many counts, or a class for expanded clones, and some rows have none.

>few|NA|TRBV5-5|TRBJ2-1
CASSRLGQGNNEQFF
TGTGCCAGCAGCCGACTGGGGCAGGGTAACAATGAGCAGTTCTTC
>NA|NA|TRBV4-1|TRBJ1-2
CASSPEALINYGYTF
TGCGCCAGCAGCCCCGAGGCACTAATTAACTATGGCTACACCTTC
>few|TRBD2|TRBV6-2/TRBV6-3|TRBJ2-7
CASGLQTVAGGPRPIYEQYF
TGTGCCAGCGGCCTACAGACGGTAGCGGGAGGGCCGCGGCCAATATACGAGCAGTACTTC
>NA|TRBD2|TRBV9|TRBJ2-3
CASSERGAGKQYF
TGTGCCAGCAGCGAAAGAGGAGCGGGGAAGCAGTATTTT
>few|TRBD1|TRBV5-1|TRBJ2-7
CASSLGPRDRRREQYF
TGCGCCAGCAGCTTGGGGCCCCGGGACAGAAGAAGGGAGCAGTACTTC
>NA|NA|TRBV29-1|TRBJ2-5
CSVVPSYMHPQETQYF
TGCAGCGTTGTGCCTTCTTACATGCATCCCCAAGAGACCCAGTACTTC
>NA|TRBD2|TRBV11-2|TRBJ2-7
CASSLLAGSAYEQYF
TGTGCCAGCAGCTTACTAGCGGGTTCGGCCTACGAGCAGTACTTC
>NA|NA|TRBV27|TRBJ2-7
CASSPALTGVSEQYF
TGTGCCAGCAGTCCCGCTTTAACGGGAGTATCCGAGCAGTACTTC
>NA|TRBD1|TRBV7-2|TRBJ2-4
CASSLYQTGPDIQYF
TGTGCCAGCAGCCTCTATCAGACAGGGCCTGACATTCAGTACTTC
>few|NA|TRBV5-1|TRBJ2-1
CASSPRRIYNEQFF
TGCGCCAGCAGCCCGCGACGGATTTACAATGAGCAGTTCTTC
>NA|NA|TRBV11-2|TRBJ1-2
CASSFSMLHGYTF
TGTGCCAGCAGCTTCTCGATGTTGCATGGCTACACCTTC
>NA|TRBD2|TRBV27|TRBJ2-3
CAQRWPGTSGSTDTQYF
TGTGCCCAAAGGTGGCCCGGGACTAGCGGGAGCACAGATACGCAGTATTTT
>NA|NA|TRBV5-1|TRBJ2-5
CASARGREETQYF
TGCGCCAGCGCGAGGGGAAGAGAAGAGACCCAGTACTTC
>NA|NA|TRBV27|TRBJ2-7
CATWDSTYEQYF
TGTGCCACCTGGGACTCCACCTACGAGCAGTACTTC
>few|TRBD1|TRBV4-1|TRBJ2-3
CASSQDDRDPDTQYF
TGCGCCAGCAGCCAAGACGACAGGGATCCAGATACGCAGTATTTT
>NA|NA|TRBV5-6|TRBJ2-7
CASSPVLGAKQYF
TGTGCCAGCAGCCCTGTTCTGGGGGCGAAGCAGTACTTC
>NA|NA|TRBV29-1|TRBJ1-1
CSVEGDGGRVAFF
TGCAGCGTTGAAGGGGACGGTGGGCGAGTGGCTTTCTTT
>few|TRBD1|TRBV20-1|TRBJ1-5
CSATTGTADYSNQPQHF
TGCAGTGCCACGACCGGGACAGCCGATTATAGCAATCAGCCCCAGCATTTT
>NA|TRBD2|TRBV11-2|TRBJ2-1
CASSLVRGGRVQYEQFF
TGTGCCAGCAGCTTAGTCCGGGGCGGGAGGGTTCAGTATGAGCAGTTCTTC
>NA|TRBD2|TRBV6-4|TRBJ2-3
CASSSAAGADTQYF
TGTGCCAGCAGCAGCGCGGCGGGAGCAGATACGCAGTATTTT
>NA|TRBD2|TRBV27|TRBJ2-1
CASSIPTSGRRDEQFF
TGTGCCAGCAGTATACCGACTAGCGGGAGAAGAGATGAGCAGTTCTTC
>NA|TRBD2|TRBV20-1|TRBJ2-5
CSARVALAGWGETQYF
TGCAGTGCTAGAGTAGCACTAGCGGGGTGGGGGGAGACCCAGTACTTC
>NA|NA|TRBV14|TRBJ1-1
CASSQYPNTEAFF
TGTGCCAGCAGCCAGTACCCAAACACTGAAGCTTTCTTT
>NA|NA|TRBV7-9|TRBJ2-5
CASSLPRREQYF
TGTGCCAGCAGCTTACCCCGGAGGGAGCAGTACTTC
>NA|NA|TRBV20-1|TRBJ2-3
CSAPTRGVDTQYF
TGCAGTGCCCCTACCCGGGGAGTGGATACGCAGTATTTT
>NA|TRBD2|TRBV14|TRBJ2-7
CASSLRRGLGGSFNEQYF
TGTGCCAGCAGCCTAAGGCGAGGACTAGGCGGGAGTTTCAACGAGCAGTACTTC
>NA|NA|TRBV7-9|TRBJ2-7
CASGAHLHEQYF
TGTGCCAGCGGAGCGCACCTCCACGAGCAGTACTTC
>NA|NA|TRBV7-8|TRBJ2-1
CASSSPGQGIPNEQFF
TGTGCCAGCAGCTCACCGGGACAAGGTATCCCAAATGAGCAGTTCTTC
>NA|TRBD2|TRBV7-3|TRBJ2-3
CASSSPTSGKADTQYF
TGTGCCAGCAGCTCACCGACTAGCGGAAAAGCGGATACGCAGTATTTT
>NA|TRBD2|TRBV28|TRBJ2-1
CASSQTSGAGQFF
TGTGCCAGCAGTCAGACTAGCGGGGCAGGCCAGTTCTTC
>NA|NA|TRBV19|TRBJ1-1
CASSMYGRRGNTEAFF
TGTGCCAGTAGTATGTACGGAAGGAGGGGGAACACTGAAGCTTTCTTT
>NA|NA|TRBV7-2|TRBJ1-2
CASSRERDGYTF
TGTGCCAGCAGCAGGGAGAGGGATGGCTACACCTTC
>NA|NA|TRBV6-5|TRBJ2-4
CASSSLPDGAKNIQYF
TGTGCCAGCAGTTCCCTGCCCGACGGAGCCAAAAACATTCAGTACTTC
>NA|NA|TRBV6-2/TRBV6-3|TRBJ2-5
CASTHQETQYF
TGTGCCAGCACCCACCAAGAGACCCAGTACTTC
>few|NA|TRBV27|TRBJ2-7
CASSPVPGSYEQYF
TGTGCCAGCAGTCCGGTCCCTGGATCCTACGAGCAGTACTTC
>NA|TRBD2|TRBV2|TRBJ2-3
CAREKPGLADTDTQYF
TGTGCCAGAGAAAAGCCGGGACTAGCGGACACAGATACGCAGTATTTT
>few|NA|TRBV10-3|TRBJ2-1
CAISESVLLSPIYNEQFF
TGTGCCATCAGTGAGTCTGTCCTTCTTAGTCCCATATACAATGAGCAGTTCTTC
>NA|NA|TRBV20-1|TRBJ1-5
CSARTGGNSNQPQHF
TGCAGTGCTAGGACTGGGGGGAATAGCAATCAGCCCCAGCATTTT
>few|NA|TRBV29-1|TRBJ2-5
CSVVSGDRETQYF
TGCAGCGTCGTTTCTGGGGATAGGGAGACCCAGTACTTC
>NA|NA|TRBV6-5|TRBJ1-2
CASSYSGPRYGYTF
TGTGCCAGCAGTTACTCGGGGCCGCGCTATGGCTACACCTTC
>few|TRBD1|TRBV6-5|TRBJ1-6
CATGAPDRGYSPLHF
TGTGCCACCGGGGCTCCGGACAGGGGGTATTCACCCCTCCACTTT
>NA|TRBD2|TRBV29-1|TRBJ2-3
CSVEEGGPGDTQYF
TGCAGCGTTGAAGAGGGAGGGCCAGGAGATACGCAGTATTTT
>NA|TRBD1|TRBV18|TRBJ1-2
CASSDDRVRGYTF
TGTGCCAGCTCCGATGACAGGGTTCGCGGCTACACCTTC
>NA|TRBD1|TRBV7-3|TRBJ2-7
CASSLNAFGTDYYEQYF
TGTGCCAGCAGCTTAAACGCTTTCGGGACAGATTACTACGAGCAGTACTTC
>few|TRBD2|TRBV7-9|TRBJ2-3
CASSYLAGTDTQYF
TGTGCCAGCAGCTATCTAGCGGGTACAGATACGCAGTATTTT
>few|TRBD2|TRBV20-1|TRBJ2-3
CSAREGLAGVRSTDTQYF
TGCAGTGCTAGAGAGGGGCTAGCGGGAGTTAGGAGCACAGATACGCAGTATTTT
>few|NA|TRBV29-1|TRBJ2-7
CSVVAPQGEQYF
TGCAGCGTTGTCGCTCCCCAAGGGGAGCAGTACTTC
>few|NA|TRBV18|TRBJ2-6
CASSPLPTTGANVLTF
TGTGCCAGCTCACCACTGCCGACGACAGGGGCCAACGTCCTGACTTTC
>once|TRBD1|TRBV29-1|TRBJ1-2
CSVQGVNGYTF
TGCAGCGTTCAGGGGGTTAATGGCTACACCTTC
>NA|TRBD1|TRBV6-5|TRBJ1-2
CASKQGIGYGYTF
TGTGCCAGCAAACAGGGGATCGGCTATGGCTACACCTTC